This entry lists 24 T cell receptor beta chains sequenced from one sample in a study of cytomegalovirus exposure and HLA in healthy donors. It was with 60 Vbeta and 13 Jbeta primers that the PCR ran. The data were produced by immunoSEQ multiplex PCR, yet TCRdb's version contains in-frame clones alone and is incomplete. The sample lists around 40,000 clones; about 60% were seen once. Sequencing input: PBMCs. These receptors were taken from a human donor in good health.

The chain is built from TRBV29-1 and TRBJ1-4; TRBD1 aligns across 7 bases. The length of the CDR3 is 13 residues. Germline V gives CDR1 SQVTM, CDR2 ANQGSEA. J was trimmed by 7 bases and V by 8 bases; bases with no gene match: 10. The CDR3 DNA reads TGCAGCTGCCGCAGGGGGGTAGGTGAAAAACTGTTTTTT. Protein product: CSCRRGVGEKLFF.

This clone occurred a few times. This rearrangement joins TRBV5-8 to TRBJ2-7; the match to TRBD1 covers 8 bases. The trim removed 3 bases at V and 0 bases at J, leaving 5 bases unmatched. CDR3 length: 15 amino acids. In germline, CDR1 is SGHTS, CDR2 YDEGEE. CDR3 bases: TGTGCCAGCAGCTACTGGGACAGGCGCTCCTACGAGCAGTACTTC. It codes for CASSYWDRRSYEQYF.

The chain couples TRBV30 to TRBJ2-3, with 15 bases lining up with TRBD2. CDR3 length equals 16 residues. CDR1 and CDR2 from the germline V gene are GTSNPN and SVGIG (reference sequence). With V trimmed by 2 bases and J by 4 bases, 4 bases remained unmatched. DNA for the CDR3: TGTGCCTGGAGTAGTGGACTAGCGGGGGGGCCAGATACGCAGTATTTT. This sequence encodes CAWSSGLAGGPDTQYF.

V usage is TRBV9 and J usage is TRBJ2-2, with D uncertain. Trimming shortened V by 8 bases and J by 6 bases, and 11 bases separated the two germline ends. This CDR3 contains 12 residues. Germline CDR1 is SGDLS and CDR2 is YYNGEE. CDR3 sequence: CASLGLPGELFF. The CDR3 region has the DNA TGTGCCAGTCTAGGCCTTCCCGGGGAGCTGTTTTTT.

The V call is TRBV4-2, the J call TRBJ2-3; 7 nucleotides agree with TRBD2. The CDR3 length is 15 residues. Germline V CDR1 and CDR2: LGHNA, YNFKEQ. After removal of 1 base from V and 3 bases from J, the junction contained 4 bases not matched to a gene. The CDR3 nucleotides read TGTGCCAGCAGCCAAGTTTCCGGGGGGACAGATACGCAGTATTTT. Residues: CASSQVSGGTDTQYF.

The CDR3: CASSLGPEAQYF. In DNA form, the CDR3 reads TGTGCCAGCAGCTTGGGCCCGGAGGCCCAGTACTTC. This chain links TRBV5-6 with TRBJ2-5; possibly TRBD2 for D (5 bases). CDR1 and CDR2 from the germline V gene are SGHDT and YYEEEE. V was shortened by 0 bases and J by 9 bases, with 9 bases between the two germline ends. The CDR3 is 12 amino acids.

This chain connects TRBV18 to TRBJ1-2, with D possibly matching TRBD1 (6 bases). V was shortened by 0 bases and J by 8 bases, with 16 bases between the two germline ends. The V gene's germline CDR1 is KGHSH and CDR2 LQKENI. This CDR3 has 15 residues. The CDR3 nucleotides read TGTGCCAGCTCACCACCGACGACAGGATTTCGCGGCTACACCTTC. It is translated as CASSPPTTGFRGYTF.

The CDR3 loop is CASSYPGGAEPGKQYF. DNA for the CDR3: TGTGCCAGCAGTTACCCCGGGGGAGCGGAGCCTGGCAAGCAGTACTTC. The chain has TRBV6-6 and TRBJ2-7; D perhaps matches TRBD2 (6 bases). Germline V gene lookup returns CDR1 MNHNY and CDR2 SVGAGI (reference sequence). The CDR3 sequence is 16 residues long. V was cut by 2 bases and J by 8 bases, with 22 bases left in between.

V gene TRBV7-8 combines with J gene TRBJ2-7, with 7 nucleotides matching TRBD1. The CDR3 is 15 amino acids. The trim removed 1 base at V and 4 bases at J, leaving 7 bases unmatched. Germline V gives CDR1 SGHVS, CDR2 FQNEAQ. The CDR3: CASSLVTGRGYEQYF. CDR3 DNA sequence: TGTGCCAGCAGCTTAGTGACAGGGAGAGGATACGAGCAGTACTTC.

This clone came up once. The V gene is TRBV7-9, the J gene TRBJ1-1, with 7 bases that match TRBD1. After removal of 4 bases from V and 0 bases from J, the junction contained 2 bases not matched to a gene. Germline V gene sequence: CDR1 SEHNR, CDR2 FQNEAQ (reference sequence). The CDR3 loop spans 14 amino acids. The CDR3 reads CASSWGQMNTEAFF. CDR3 in DNA: TGTGCCAGCAGCTGGGGACAGATGAACACTGAAGCTTTCTTT.

The chain combines TRBV30 with TRBJ2-2; 10 positions match TRBD1. V was clipped by 1 base and J by 5 bases; unmatched bases: 7. Germline values: CDR1 GTSNPN, CDR2 SVGIG (reference sequence). The CDR3 runs to 16 residues. The DNA of the CDR3 is TGTGCCTGGAGTGCGTCGACAGGGGGCGTAACCGGGGAGCTGTTTTTT. This gives the protein CAWSASTGGVTGELFF.

This rearrangement joins TRBV30 to TRBJ2-7; 11 bases agree with TRBD1. The CDR3 loop spans 15 amino acids. Germline V gene data show CDR1 as GTSNPN and CDR2 as SVGIG (reference sequence). V gave up 3 bases and J gave up 3 bases; unmatched junction bases: 7. The CDR3 protein is CAWRKAGTGGYEQYF. The CDR3 nucleotides are TGTGCCTGGAGGAAAGCCGGGACAGGGGGCTACGAGCAGTACTTC.

The table lists this clone with a few counts. The J gene is TRBJ1-4, the V gene TRBV5-4; 11 nucleotides align to TRBD1. In germline, CDR1 is SGHNT, CDR2 YYREEE (reference sequence). CDR3 length: 16 residues. J gave up 7 bases and V 4 bases, and 9 bases lay outside the gene matches. The CDR3 DNA reads as TGTGCCAGCAGCCAAGGGGGGACAGGGGGGGGTGAAAAACTGTTTTTT. Protein: CASSQGGTGGGEKLFF.

This clone was detected a few times. V and J are TRBV14 and TRBJ1-4, with D maybe TRBD1 (5 bases). Looked up from germline, CDR1 is SGHDN and CDR2 is FVKESK. CDR3 size: 14 residues. Trimming shortened V by 6 bases and J by 5 bases, and 13 bases separated the two germline ends. CDR3 region: CASRAGVRNEKLFF. CDR3 coding DNA: TGTGCCAGCAGGGCGGGGGTACGGAATGAAAAACTGTTTTTT.

The chain recombines TRBV5-8 with TRBJ2-1; weak D call: TRBD1 (6 bases). The ends were cut back, 7 bases at V and 0 bases at J, with 17 bases in the middle. CDR1 and CDR2 from the germline V gene are SGHTS and YDEGEE. This CDR3 has 16 residues. The CDR3 sequence: CASLRDTTSSYNEQFF. For the CDR3, the DNA is TGTGCCAGCCTAAGGGACACCACGAGCTCCTACAATGAGCAGTTCTTC.

The V call is TRBV7-2, the J call TRBJ2-3; TRBD1 is a possible D gene (6 bases). The CDR3 contains 14 residues. V lost 8 bases to trimming and J lost 2 bases, with 14 bases between them. Germline assignment: CDR1 SGHTA and CDR2 FQGNSA. The CDR3 coding sequence is TGTGCCAGCTGGAGACAGGCCGACACAGATACGCAGTATTTT. The encoded protein is CASWRQADTDTQYF. The full variable domain, its missing parts supplied by reference TRBV7-2 and TRBJ2-3, is GAGVSQSPSNKVTEKGKDVELRCDPISGHTALYWYRQSLGQGLEFLIYFQGNSAPDKSGLPSDRFSAERTGGSVSTLTIQRTQQEDSAVYLCASWRQADTDTQYFGPGTRLTVL.

The chain uses TRBV5-1 and TRBJ1-2, with 10 bases aligning to TRBD1. Germline lookup yields CDR1 SGHRS and CDR2 YFSETQ. V shed 4 bases and J 6 bases; nucleotides not matched to a gene: 9. This CDR3 is built from 15 residues. The CDR3 loop reads CASSLSGQGLDGYTF. In DNA form, the CDR3 reads TGCGCCAGCAGCCTGTCGGGACAGGGGTTGGATGGCTACACCTTC.

The genes are TRBV30 and TRBJ1-2, with a tentative D call TRBD1 (6 bases). Trimming stripped 1 base from V and 2 bases from J, with 17 bases between. Germline lookup yields CDR1 GTSNPN and CDR2 SVGIG (reference sequence). The length of the CDR3 is 16 residues. The CDR3 DNA reads as TGTGCCTGGAGTGATTACGTCACGACAGGAAACTATGGCTACACCTTC. It codes for CAWSDYVTTGNYGYTF.

V usage is TRBV10-3 and J usage is TRBJ2-5, with 9 bases that match TRBD2. The V gene end was trimmed by 0 bases and the J gene end by 9 bases; junction bases not matched to a gene: 8. Germline CDR1 is ENHRY and CDR2 is SYGVKD. The CDR3 runs to 15 residues. The CDR3, as DNA: TGTGCCATCAGTGAGTCGACTAGCGGAAACCGGGCCCAGTACTTC. Amino acid sequence: CAISESTSGNRAQYF.

V and J are TRBV4-1 and TRBJ2-1; weak D call: TRBD2 (6 bases). In germline, CDR1 is MGHRA, CDR2 YSYEKL. CDR3 length equals 16 residues. The V end lost 6 bases, the J end lost 3 bases, and 18 bases lay between the germline ends. CDR3 region: CASSPPAGRVYNEQFF. The CDR3 nucleotides are TGCGCCAGCAGTCCCCCCGCGGGGCGCGTCTACAATGAGCAGTTCTTC.

The chain couples TRBV5-1 to TRBJ1-4, with no clear D. This CDR3 spans 17 amino acids. The ends were cut back, 8 bases at V and 1 base at J, with 21 bases in the middle. The germline V gene encodes CDR1 SGHRS and CDR2 YFSETQ. This CDR3 is CARRCSLGRVTNEKLFF. CDR3 DNA sequence: TGCGCCAGGCGGTGTAGTTTGGGGAGGGTAACTAATGAAAAACTGTTTTTT.

This chain links TRBV28 with TRBJ1-4; the match to TRBD1 covers 8 bases. The CDR3 is 14 residues long. V lost 6 bases and J lost 9; bases outside the gene matches: 9. Germline V gives CDR1 MDHEN, CDR2 SYDVKM. The CDR3 coding sequence is TGTGCCAGCAGGGGTGGGACAGGCCGAAAAAAACTGTTTTTT. This gives the protein CASRGGTGRKKLFF.

V usage is TRBV30 and J usage is TRBJ1-5, with TRBD1 matching 11 bases. Germline V gene sequence: CDR1 GTSNPN, CDR2 SVGIG (reference sequence). With V trimmed by 1 base and J by 9 bases, 5 bases remained unmatched. This CDR3 contains 14 residues. The CDR3 region has the DNA TGTGCCTGGAGTGGGGACAGGGGGGGTCTGCCCCAGCATTTT. This sequence encodes CAWSGDRGGLPQHF.

This clone was counted between two and nine times. The chain joins TRBV4-3 to TRBJ1-2; no clear D gene. The CDR3 consists of 15 residues. Looked up from germline, CDR1 is LGHNA and CDR2 is YSLEER. Trimming left V 0 bases short and J 5 bases short, with 13 bases between. The chain's CDR3 is CASSQEGRGEYGYTF. The DNA of the CDR3 is TGCGCCAGCAGCCAAGAAGGCCGTGGGGAGTATGGCTACACCTTC.